The 18 T cell receptor beta chains listed next were all sequenced from one sample in a study of CD8+ T cells in alopecia areata. Extraction of RNA preceded its reverse transcription into cDNA, which served as the sequencing template. Some clones are missing from TCRdb's copy, which holds only in-frame ones; the method was immunoSEQ multiplex PCR. The data show 150,000 to 200,000 clones, with less than 70% seen just once and approximately 1.3% held by the top ten. Treatment of the sample: oral pan-JAK inhibitor, 5-10 mg twice daily. Sequenced material: CD4+ T cells sorted from blood, taken between weeks 47 and 50, from a patient treated with tofacitinib. These TCRs come from a human donor with alopecia areata.

The chain is built from TRBV29-1 and TRBJ1-5, with 9 bases lining up with TRBD1. J was trimmed by 7 bases and V by 4 bases; bases with no gene match: 8. This CDR3 contains 14 residues. Germline lookup yields CDR1 SQVTM and CDR2 ANQGSEA. CDR3 region: CSVAGTGIGQPQHF. In DNA form, the CDR3 reads TGCAGCGTTGCCGGGACAGGGATTGGGCAGCCCCAGCATTTT.

This clone turned up a few times. This chain uses TRBV30 with TRBJ2-7; D gene uncertain. The ends were cut back, 2 bases at V and 5 bases at J, with 7 bases in the middle. Germline V lookup: CDR1 GTSNPN, CDR2 SVGIG (reference sequence). The CDR3 extends over 11 amino acids. The CDR3 nucleotides are TGTGCCTGGAGTCCGCGGAACGAGCAGTACTTC. Protein: CAWSPRNEQYF.

The chain joins TRBV4-3 to TRBJ1-2; D not resolved. The CDR3 totals 15 residues. V was pared by 1 base and J by 2 bases, with 11 bases between. Germline V CDR1 and CDR2: LGHNA, YSLEER. The CDR3 reads CASSQGHLPNYGYTF. The CDR3 DNA sequence: TGCGCCAGCAGCCAAGGACACCTTCCGAACTATGGCTACACCTTC.

V and J are TRBV28 and TRBJ1-6; no definite D call. This CDR3 comprises 12 residues. Trimming took off 5 bases at V and 9 bases at J, with 8 bases between the two ends. Germline V gene lookup returns CDR1 MDHEN and CDR2 SYDVKM. The CDR3 DNA reads TGTGCCAGCAGTAAGATGGGTTCACCCCTCCACTTT. Residues: CASSKMGSPLHF.

The V gene is TRBV14, the J gene TRBJ2-2, with D unresolved. This CDR3 comprises 15 residues. The germline V and J ends were trimmed by 3 bases and 0 bases, with 8 bases remaining between them. Germline V gene lookup returns CDR1 SGHDN and CDR2 FVKESK. The CDR3 DNA sequence: TGTGCCAGCAGCCACGGAAACGCGAACACCGGGGAGCTGTTTTTT. Translation: CASSHGNANTGELFF. Complete variable domain (other parts from reference TRBV14 and TRBJ2-2): EAGVTQFPSHSVIEKGQTVTLRCDPISGHDNLYWYRRVMGKEIKFLLHFVKESKQDESGMPNNRFLAERTGGTYSTLKVQPAELEDSGVYFCASSHGNANTGELFFGEGSRLTVL.

The chain uses TRBV27 and TRBJ2-7; D is possibly TRBD2 (6 bases). Germline assignment: CDR1 MNHEY and CDR2 SMNVEV (reference sequence). There are 14 residues in the CDR3. The V end was cut by 5 bases, the J end by 7 bases, with 18 bases between. The CDR3 coding sequence is TGTGCCAGCAGTGAACACCCCCGAGGAGGGGAGCAGTACTTC. This encodes CASSEHPRGGEQYF.

J is TRBJ2-1 and V is TRBV2; TRBD2 agrees at 7 bases. Looked up from germline, CDR1 is SNHLY and CDR2 is FYNNEI. This CDR3 has 15 amino acids. J was trimmed by 10 bases and V by 3 bases; bases with no gene match: 12. CDR3 nucleotide sequence: TGTGCCAGCAGTGAGTTTGCGGGGGTCCGCGGGGAGCAGTTCTTC. Translated: CASSEFAGVRGEQFF.

The chain employs TRBV7-2 and TRBJ1-2; 7 positions agree with TRBD1. CDR1 SGHTA and CDR2 FQGNSA come from the germline V gene. The ends lost 3 bases at V and 2 bases at J; junction bases unmatched: 3. The CDR3 runs to 14 residues. CDR3 sequence: CASSLDRTNYGYTF. CDR3 sequence (DNA): TGTGCCAGCAGCTTGGACAGGACGAACTATGGCTACACCTTC.

The count of this clone is one. V usage is TRBV4-1 and J usage is TRBJ2-7; 13 bases match TRBD2. The V segment lost 3 bases and the J segment 9 bases; nucleotides outside the gene matches: 14. This CDR3 has 17 amino acids. Germline-derived CDR1 and CDR2 are MGHRA and YSYEKL. The DNA of the CDR3 is TGCGCCAGCAGCCAGACGGGGACTAGCGGGGACCAACGGGGGCAGTACTTC. Protein sequence: CASSQTGTSGDQRGQYF.

The V and J genes are TRBV6-5 and TRBJ2-3; 9 bases map to TRBD2. Germline CDR1 is MNHEY and CDR2 is SVGAGI. Trimming at V came to 4 bases and at J to 3 bases, leaving 8 bases not matched to a gene. The CDR3 has 16 amino acids. The CDR3 nucleotides read TGTGCCAGCAGTTTCGGCGGGGGGGCGCAAACAGATACGCAGTATTTT. Protein product: CASSFGGGAQTDTQYF.

This clone showed up just a few times. The J gene is TRBJ2-1, the V gene TRBV29-1; tentative D call: TRBD2 (5 bases). This CDR3 contains 10 residues. CDR1 is SQVTM and CDR2 is ANQGSEA in the germline V gene. Trimming stripped 4 bases from V and 9 bases from J, with 7 bases between. CDR3 in amino acids: CSVVRVEQFF. The CDR3 bases are TGCAGCGTTGTGAGGGTTGAGCAGTTCTTC.

The rearrangement joins TRBV19 to TRBJ1-5; D is unclear. This CDR3 is 12 amino acids long. Trimming took off 6 bases at V and 8 bases at J, with 11 bases between the two ends. The germline CDR1 and CDR2 sequences are LNHDA and SQIVND (reference sequence). The DNA of the CDR3 is TGTGCCAGTAGCAACGCCTGGGAGCCCCAGCATTTT. As protein: CASSNAWEPQHF.

The V call is TRBV15, the J call TRBJ2-5, with D maybe TRBD2 (5 bases). Germline values: CDR1 LNHNV, CDR2 YYDKDF (reference sequence). Trimming shortened V by 4 bases and J by 2 bases, and 14 bases separated the two germline ends. The CDR3 sequence is 15 residues long. Written as DNA, the CDR3 is TGTGCCACCAGCAAACACCCGGGGAAACAAGAGACCCAGTACTTC. Translating it yields CATSKHPGKQETQYF.

The gene calls are TRBV7-9 and TRBJ1-6; D unresolved. CDR1 is SEHNR and CDR2 is FQNEAQ in the germline V gene (reference sequence). V was pared by 5 bases and J by 14 bases, with 13 bases between. The CDR3 loop spans 12 amino acids. In DNA form, the CDR3 reads TGTGCCAGCAGCCACACTGAGGTATCCCTCCACTTT. It specifies CASSHTEVSLHF.

The rearrangement uses TRBV7-2 and TRBJ2-2; no reliable D call. Germline CDR1 SGHTA, CDR2 FQGNSA. The CDR3 loop spans 13 amino acids. V was shortened by 3 bases and J by 4 bases, with 6 bases between the two germline ends. The CDR3 loop reads CASSFRGTGELFF. CDR3 DNA: TGTGCCAGCAGCTTTCGCGGCACCGGGGAGCTGTTTTTT. The complete variable domain, with remaining parts taken from reference TRBV7-2 and TRBJ2-2, reads GAGVSQSPSNKVTEKGKDVELRCDPISGHTALYWYRQSLGQGLEFLIYFQGNSAPDKSGLPSDRFSAERTGGSVSTLTIQRTQQEDSAVYLCASSFRGTGELFFGEGSRLTVL.

This chain uses TRBV6-5 with TRBJ2-7; D is possibly TRBD1 (6 bases). The V gene lost 5 bases and the J gene lost 6 bases, with 11 bases spanning the gap. The CDR3 contains 12 residues. Per the germline V gene, CDR1 is MNHEY and CDR2 is SVGAGI. As DNA, the CDR3 is TGTGCCAGCAGTAACCCGACAGGCGAGCAGTACTTC. Translated: CASSNPTGEQYF.

CDR3 loop: CASSVDPGDPYEQYF. For the CDR3, the DNA is TGTGCCAGCAGCGTAGATCCGGGGGATCCGTACGAGCAGTACTTC. The chain recombines TRBV9 with TRBJ2-7, with D possibly TRBD2 on 6 matching bases. The V end lost 0 bases, the J end lost 4 bases, and 14 bases lay between the germline ends. Per germline, CDR1 SGDLS and CDR2 YYNGEE. The CDR3 has 15 residues.

The chain employs TRBV6-6 and TRBJ2-2, with a possible D match to TRBD2 (5 bases). From germline, CDR1 is MNHNY and CDR2 SVGAGI (reference sequence). Trimming took 5 bases from V and 3 from J, leaving 7 bases between them. The CDR3 totals 13 residues. The CDR3 reads CASSPDYTGELFF. The CDR3 nucleotides read TGTGCCAGCAGTCCGGACTACACCGGGGAGCTGTTTTTT.